A single sample is the source of the 22 T cell receptor beta chains below, sequenced in a study of neoadjuvant anti-PD-1 for oral cavity cancer (dated by TCRdb to the early 2020s). The time point label here, explained by the study, means: before neoadjuvant nivolumab. Library preparation was by the immunoSEQ multiplex PCR assay. TCRdb stores this immuneACCESS table with in-frame sequences only. Part of the clones is absent; in the studies checked, under half of the shortfall reflects unresolved V genes, and no reason is known for the rest. The sample has 65,000 to 95,000 clones on record, approximately 80% of them singletons. The ten largest clonotypes hold about 3.1% of the sample. This sample comprised PBMCs, obtained before nivolumab (anti-PD-1) treatment. These receptors were collected from a person between 40 and 79 years old with oral cavity squamous cell carcinoma.

This chain uses TRBV2 with TRBJ2-2, with no clear D. The V gene's germline CDR1 is SNHLY and CDR2 FYNNEI. This CDR3 spans 15 amino acids. V lost 2 bases and J 4 bases, leaving 11 bases between the germline ends. This CDR3 is CASSENRPPTGELFF. CDR3 coding DNA: TGTGCCAGCAGTGAAAACCGTCCGCCCACCGGGGAGCTGTTTTTT.

The J gene is TRBJ2-7, the V gene TRBV7-8, with a weak D call TRBD1 (6 bases). Trimming pared 5 bases from V and 1 base from J, leaving 15 bases between. Germline loops: CDR1 SGHVS, CDR2 FQNEAQ. The CDR3 totals 15 residues. The CDR3 nucleotides read TGTGCCAGCAGCCCCCGAGGGCAGGGGTCCTACGAGCAGTACTTC. It translates to CASSPRGQGSYEQYF.

The chain recombines TRBV5-4 with TRBJ1-2; D is perhaps TRBD1 (6 bases). The germline V and J ends were trimmed by 5 bases and 1 base, with 15 bases remaining between them. The CDR3 runs 15 residues. CDR1 is SGHNT and CDR2 is YYREEE in the germline V gene (reference sequence). The CDR3 region has the DNA TGTGCCAGCAGTCAACAGGGAAGAATTAACTATGGCTACACCTTC. Translating gives CASSQQGRINYGYTF.

This clone turned up a few times. This chain joins TRBV5-4 and TRBJ1-1, with TRBD1 identical over 11 bases. This CDR3 has 15 residues. After removal of 4 bases from V and 4 bases from J, the junction contained 6 bases not matched to a gene. CDR1 is SGHNT and CDR2 is YYREEE in the germline V gene (reference sequence). CDR3 sequence (DNA): TGTGCCAGCAGCGGGGGACAGGGGGAATTCACTGAAGCTTTCTTT. Protein sequence: CASSGGQGEFTEAFF.

The genes are TRBV4-2 and TRBJ1-1; 7 bases are a match to TRBD1. The V gene's germline CDR1 is LGHNA and CDR2 YNFKEQ. This CDR3 comprises 14 residues. The trim removed 3 bases at V and 4 bases at J, leaving 5 bases unmatched. CDR3 amino acids: CASSQETGITEAFF. The CDR3 DNA reads TGTGCCAGCAGCCAGGAGACAGGGATCACTGAAGCTTTCTTT.

The chain links TRBV6-5 to TRBJ2-7; TRBD2 matches at 12 bases. V lost 2 bases, J lost 6 bases, and 2 bases stayed unmatched. The CDR3 has 14 amino acids. Germline V gene sequence: CDR1 MNHEY, CDR2 SVGAGI. CDR3 loop: CASSYGLAGREQYF. The DNA of the CDR3 is TGTGCCAGCAGTTACGGACTAGCGGGACGCGAGCAGTACTTC.

This clone has a single count. The chain links TRBV9 to TRBJ2-2; 8 bases agree with TRBD1. This CDR3 spans 16 amino acids. CDR1 is SGDLS, CDR2 YYNGEE, per germline. V shed 3 bases, J shed 4 bases, and the junction held 8 bases outside the gene matches. The CDR3 bases are TGTGCCAGCAGCGCGGTCGACAGGGGTATCACCGGGGAGCTGTTTTTT. It yields the protein CASSAVDRGITGELFF.

The CDR3 bases are TGTGCTAGTGGTTTGGGGCTAGCGGGAGGGCCAGTTGGCACAGATACGCAGTATTTT. Encoded protein: CASGLGLAGGPVGTDTQYF. The chain joins TRBV12-5 to TRBJ2-3; 12 nucleotides match TRBD2. This CDR3 comprises 19 residues. From germline, CDR1 is LGHNT and CDR2 FRNRAP. V was clipped by 1 base and J by 1 base; unmatched bases: 9.

The chain couples TRBV9 to TRBJ2-7; 10 nucleotides align to TRBD1. The CDR3 extends over 13 amino acids. In germline, CDR1 is SGDLS, CDR2 YYNGEE. Trimming cost V 4 bases and J 5 bases; bases outside gene matches: 3. The CDR3 region has the DNA TGTGCCAGCAGCTCAGGGACAGGGGACGAGCAGTACTTC. Translating gives CASSSGTGDEQYF.

The chain recombines TRBV7-9 with TRBJ1-2, with D possibly TRBD1 on 5 matching bases. The CDR3 covers 14 residues. The V and J ends lost 6 bases and 4 bases respectively, with 15 bases between them. Germline CDR1 and CDR2: SEHNR and FQNEAQ (reference sequence). This CDR3 reads CASSYTGSSYGYTF. CDR3 sequence (DNA): TGTGCCAGCAGTTACACAGGTTCAAGCTATGGCTACACCTTC.

This sequence joins TRBV4-1 and TRBJ2-7; TRBD2 is a possible D gene (6 bases). This CDR3 contains 16 residues. The V and J ends lost 4 bases and 5 bases respectively, with 21 bases between them. Germline CDR1 is MGHRA and CDR2 is YSYEKL. The CDR3 nucleotides read TGCGCCAGCAGCCTCCAACACCTTGTCGGGAGCGACGAGCAGTACTTC. Translated, it gives CASSLQHLVGSDEQYF.

The chain recombines TRBV7-8 with TRBJ2-1; no definite D call. Between the trimmed V and J ends, which lost 4 bases and 6 bases, there was a span of 10 bases. CDR3 length equals 13 residues. CDR1 SGHVS and CDR2 FQNEAQ come from the germline V gene. The CDR3 here is CASSWIPSNEQFF. As DNA, the CDR3 is TGTGCCAGCAGCTGGATACCTAGCAATGAGCAGTTCTTC.

The count of this clone is one. Other DNA sequences in this sample translate to the same CDR3. The V and J genes are TRBV28 and TRBJ2-3; 9 nucleotides align to TRBD2. The CDR3 is 15 amino acids. Germline V gives CDR1 MDHEN, CDR2 SYDVKM. V lost 6 bases, J lost 1 base, and 5 bases stayed unmatched. This chain's CDR3 is CASSSRTSGTDTQYF. CDR3 in DNA: TGTGCCAGCAGCAGCAGGACTAGCGGCACAGATACGCAGTATTTT.

This clone was observed once. The CDR3 reads CASLRRAASPDTQYF. The CDR3 DNA reads as TGTGCCAGCCTGAGGAGGGCCGCATCCCCAGATACGCAGTATTTT. The chain carries TRBV6-5 and TRBJ2-3; D perhaps matches TRBD2 (6 bases). V lost 8 bases and J lost 4, with 19 bases in between. Looked up from germline, CDR1 is MNHEY and CDR2 is SVGAGI. This CDR3 is built from 15 residues.

The CDR3 spells CASSLEVRGTNTEAFF. The CDR3 bases are TGCGCCAGCAGCTTGGAAGTCAGGGGCACGAACACTGAAGCTTTCTTT. V and J are TRBV5-1 and TRBJ1-1, with D tentatively TRBD1 (6 bases). Germline V lookup: CDR1 SGHRS, CDR2 YFSETQ. With 0 bases removed from V and 1 base from J, the gap between germline ends came to 13 bases. CDR3 length: 16 residues.

The rearrangement joins TRBV10-3 to TRBJ2-7, with TRBD1 matching 7 bases. The V and J ends lost 6 bases and 1 base, in that order; junction bases with no gene match: 6. This CDR3 is built from 14 residues. Germline V gene lookup returns CDR1 ENHRY and CDR2 SYGVKD. The CDR3 DNA reads as TGTGCCATCAGAGAGACAGGGATGTCCTACGAGCAGTACTTC. It translates to CAIRETGMSYEQYF.

Points on this clone: One end of the junction does not line up with germline, which may come from a read error. This chain connects TRBV7-7 to TRBJ2-2, with 7 bases identical to TRBD1. Germline V lookup: CDR1 SSHAT, CDR2 FNYEAQ (reference sequence). The CDR3 covers 15 residues. The DNA for the CDR3 is TGTGCTAGCAGCTTAGCAACAGGGGTTGCCGGGGAGCTGTTTTTT. Translating gives CASSLATGVAGELFF.

The chain couples TRBV4-1 to TRBJ2-6; 7 bases match TRBD1. CDR1 and CDR2 from the germline V gene are MGHRA and YSYEKL. The CDR3 loop spans 18 amino acids. V lost 0 bases and J lost 0; bases outside the gene matches: 5. CDR3 sequence (DNA): TGCGCCAGCAGCCAAGAGAGACAGGGACACTCTGGGGCCAACGTCCTGACTTTC. It specifies CASSQERQGHSGANVLTF.

The chain is built from TRBV6-6 and TRBJ2-5; perhaps TRBD2 as D (5 bases). V was shortened by 6 bases and J by 5 bases, with 16 bases between the two germline ends. Germline CDR1 reads MNHNY; CDR2 reads SVGAGI (reference sequence). The CDR3 spans 14 residues. The CDR3 region is CASSSDYSRETQYF. CDR3 DNA: TGTGCCAGCAGCTCTGACTATTCTCGGGAGACCCAGTACTTC.

J is TRBJ2-1 and V is TRBV6-4, with no clear D. Deletions cut 6 bases from V and 0 bases from J, with 12 bases between. CDR1 MRHNA and CDR2 SNTAGT come from the germline V gene. The length of the CDR3 is 15 residues. The CDR3 nucleotides read TGTGCCAGCAGCCCCGACGGCAACTCCTACAATGAGCAGTTCTTC. Translating gives CASSPDGNSYNEQFF.

The chain links TRBV28 to TRBJ2-5; 12 positions agree with TRBD2. The CDR3 runs to 15 residues. The V and J ends lost 5 bases and 5 bases, in that order; junction bases with no gene match: 6. Germline V lookup: CDR1 MDHEN, CDR2 SYDVKM. The CDR3 DNA follows: TGTGCCAGCAGTCTGACTAGCGGGAGTGAGGAGACCCAGTACTTC. It encodes CASSLTSGSEETQYF.

This clone was detected only once. The rearrangement joins TRBV9 to TRBJ1-4, with 7 positions matching TRBD1. J lost 4 bases, V lost 3 bases, and 12 bases had no gene match. This CDR3 comprises 17 residues. CDR1 and CDR2 from the germline V gene are SGDLS and YYNGEE. CDR3 protein: CASSAPQLGQINEKLFF. The CDR3 nucleotides are TGTGCCAGCAGCGCCCCCCAGTTGGGACAGATTAATGAAAAACTGTTTTTT.